This is a list of T cell receptor beta chains from one sample in a study of blood T cells in healthy people across ages. TCRdb reprocessed the 5' RACE reads via MiXCR and lists one record per CDR3 protein. This sample yields 850,000 to 1,000,000 distinct CDR3 sequences, of which just over 50% are seen a single time; about 21% belongs to the top ten. Input material: blood. These receptors originate from a woman aged 60-70 years in good health. The CDR3 runs from the conserved cysteine through the conserved F or W. The order of the fields is J gene, V gene, clone size, D gene, CDR3 DNA, CDR3 protein. The D gene is left open where the match is weak. Expanded clones get a size class; other rows say once, few or many, or leave the size out.

>TRBJ2-1|TRBV6-5|.|.
TGTGCCAGCAGTTACAGGGGTCGGACGGGGCTTTTCGGGAATGAGCAGTTCTTC
CASSYRGRTGLFGNEQFF
>TRBJ2-3|TRBV11-2|.|.
TGTGCCAGCAGGTTTCGGGCGAGCACAGATACGCAGTATTTT
CASRFRASTDTQYF
>TRBJ2-5|TRBV28|.|.
TGTGCCAGCAATTCTCGGGAGACCCAGTACTTC
CASNSRETQYF
>TRBJ2-5|TRBV6-5|few|.
TGTGCCAGCAGTTACTCGAGTTTCAATGAGCAGTACTTC
CASSYSSFNEQYF
>TRBJ1-2|TRBV11-2|.|.
TGTGCCAGCAGCTTAGTTTGGCCGACAAGTCAAGGCGGCTACACCTTC
CASSLVWPTSQGGYTF
>TRBJ2-3|TRBV28|.|.
TGTGCCAGCAGCACAATAAGGGGGGCTAGCACAGATACGCAGTATTTT
CASSTIRGASTDTQYF
>TRBJ2-7|TRBV2|.|.
TGTGCCAGCAGTGCCCAAAGTGCCAGGACCTACGAGCAGTACTTC
CASSAQSARTYEQYF
>TRBJ1-2|TRBV9|.|.
TGTGCCAGCAGCCTCCCCTTTAAGGGGGGTGGCTACACCTTC
CASSLPFKGGGYTF
>TRBJ1-4|TRBV7-9|.|.
TGTGCCGGCAGCGTGAGGGGCTCGAATGAAAAACTGTTTTTT
CAGSVRGSNEKLFF
>TRBJ2-7|TRBV5-6|.|.
TGTGCCAGCAGGCCTCTCGGGTCCTCAACGACCTACGAGCAGTACTTC
CASRPLGSSTTYEQYF
>TRBJ2-7|TRBV2|.|TRBD2
TGTGCCAGCTCGACTAGCGGGAGCCCCATAAGAAGGTACGAGCAGTACTTC
CASSTSGSPIRRYEQYF
>TRBJ2-5|TRBV5-6|.|TRBD2
TGTGCCAGCTCTATTGGGGGACTAGCGGGAGCAGAGACCCAGTACTTC
CASSIGGLAGAETQYF
>TRBJ1-2|TRBV11-1|.|.
TGTGCCAGCAGCTTAGCGGGACAAGGAGGATACTATGGCTACACCTTC
CASSLAGQGGYYGYTF
>TRBJ2-3|TRBV29-1|.|.
TGCAGCGCCCTTTCGGGGAGCACAGATACGCAGTATTTT
CSALSGSTDTQYF
>TRBJ2-7|TRBV29-1|.|.
TGCAGCGTTGGGGGGGAGGTCGGCGAGCAGTACTTC
CSVGGEVGEQYF
>TRBJ2-3|TRBV24-1|.|.
TGTGCCACCAGTGACCGTAATACGCAGTATTTT
CATSDRNTQYF
>TRBJ2-4|TRBV4-3|few|.
TGCGCCAGCAGCCAGGTTGAGGGGAGCATTCAGTACTTC
CASSQVEGSIQYF
>TRBJ2-7|TRBV5-1|few|TRBD1
TGCGCCAGCAGCTACGCCGGGACAGCTCCCTACGAGCAGTACTTC
CASSYAGTAPYEQYF
>TRBJ1-6|TRBV20-1|.|.
TGCAGTGCTAGAGATTCCGTCTCCGGTGAGAAGAATTCACCCCTCCACTTT
CSARDSVSGEKNSPLHF
>TRBJ2-7|TRBV18|.|.
TGTGCCAGCTCCCCACAGGGTTCGGGGAACGAGCAGTACTTC
CASSPQGSGNEQYF
>TRBJ1-1|TRBV29-1|.|.
TGCAGCGCCGGGGACCCGAACACTGAAGCTTTCTTT
CSAGDPNTEAFF
>TRBJ2-5|TRBV2|.|TRBD1
TGTGCCTGCAGTGTTTCACAGGGGCAAGAGACCCAGTACTTC
CACSVSQGQETQYF
>TRBJ1-5|TRBV6-5|.|.
TGTGCCAGCAGTCTCGTCGCATCCCCCAATCAGCCCCAGCATTTT
CASSLVASPNQPQHF
>TRBJ2-7|TRBV18|.|.
TGTGCCAGCTCACCACTGGACTTCACAGGGCAGTACTTC
CASSPLDFTGQYF
>TRBJ2-7|TRBV28|.|.
TGTGCCAGCAGTTTGCCCAACCCGGCCTCGGGCTCCTACGAGCAGTACTTC
CASSLPNPASGSYEQYF
>TRBJ2-3|TRBV11-2|.|.
TGTGCCAGCAGCTTAAGTGTCTCGGGGGCTAGCGGAGATACGCAGTATTTT
CASSLSVSGASGDTQYF
>TRBJ2-3|TRBV10-3|few|.
TGTGCCATCAGTGAGCTGGGGGCGGTCGGGGATACGCAGTATTTT
CAISELGAVGDTQYF
>TRBJ2-5|TRBV5-5|.|TRBD2
TGTGCCAGCAGCTTGGTGGGCGGGAGCCAAGAGACCCAGTACTTC
CASSLVGGSQETQYF
>TRBJ2-5|TRBV7-2|.|TRBD1
TGTGCCGGAAACGACGGGACAGGGGGTTCGGAGACCCAGTACTTC
CAGNDGTGGSETQYF
>TRBJ2-3|TRBV29-1|few|TRBD1
TGCAGCGTTGCAATAGGGGGCGTCCCAGATACGCAGTATTTT
CSVAIGGVPDTQYF
>TRBJ2-5|TRBV20-1|.|.
TGCAGTGCTAGCGGTGGACCCTCCTACAATGAGCAGTACTTC
CSASGGPSYNEQYF
>TRBJ1-6|TRBV3-1|.|.
TGTGCCAGCAGCCCTACGGACACAAATAATTCACCCCTCCACTTT
CASSPTDTNNSPLHF
>TRBJ2-1|TRBV5-1|.|TRBD2
TGCGCCAGCAGGGAGGGACTATCTAAAAGCTCCTACAATGAGCAGTTCTTC
CASREGLSKSSYNEQFF
>TRBJ1-2|TRBV7-2|few|.
TGTGCCAGCAGCCTTTTCGCGTATGGCTACACCTTC
CASSLFAYGYTF
>TRBJ2-7|TRBV4-3|.|.
TGCGCCAGCAGCCAAGATAGCCACGGTACCTACGAGCAGTACTTC
CASSQDSHGTYEQYF
>TRBJ2-1|TRBV5-6|.|.
TGTGCCAGCAGCGTCCATGGCAATGAGCAGTTCTTC
CASSVHGNEQFF
>TRBJ1-4|TRBV7-2|few|.
TGTGCCAGCAGCTTAGCTGGGGTCAGCGAAAAACTGTTTTTT
CASSLAGVSEKLFF
>TRBJ2-3|TRBV20-1|few|.
TGCAGTGCTATACAATTTGGTACTAGCACAGATACGCAGTATTTT
CSAIQFGTSTDTQYF
>TRBJ2-6|TRBV5-1|.|.
TGCGCCAGCAGGAGGGAGAGGAGCTCTGGGGCCAACGTCCTGACTTTC
CASRRERSSGANVLTF
>TRBJ1-2|TRBV25-1|.|.
TGTGCCAGCAGTGTAGGGGTATCTTCGGGCTACACCTTC
CASSVGVSSGYTF
>TRBJ2-7|TRBV29-1|.|.
TGCAGCGGTTTCGGCACACAACCATACGAGCAGTACTTC
CSGFGTQPYEQYF
>TRBJ2-1|TRBV29-1|.|TRBD2
TGCAGCGTTGACGGGGGAGGGCCGAGGGGCGAGCAGTTCTTC
CSVDGGGPRGEQFF
>TRBJ2-5|TRBV20-1|many|TRBD2
TGCAGTGCGGCTCTGGGGGGGTTAGAAGAGACCCAGTACTTC
CSAALGGLEETQYF